This section outlines one TCR beta chain sequence together with its context. Its antigen is undetermined. This specimen belongs to a study of graft-versus-host responses after intestinal transplantation. The ends lost 6 bases at V and 5 bases at J; junction bases unmatched: 3. CDR1 and CDR2 from the germline V gene are MNHNS and SASEGT. The CDR3 is 12 residues long. Points from the study as a whole: Marrow from the recipient contained GvH clones, some of which had appeared first in ileum or blood.

The protocol was immunoSEQ multiplex PCR, while the TCRdb copy is restricted to in-frame clones and leaves out a portion. The sample contains about 24,000 clones, 70% to 90% of which appear only once. This receptor was identified in a human patient who received an intestinal transplant, so some T cells may come from the graft donor. The J gene is TRBJ1-2, the V gene TRBV6-1; 7 bases match TRBD1. The specimen comprised PBMCs, sampled roughly 69 weeks after intestinal transplant. DNA for the CDR3: TGTGCCAGCAGAGGGACAGCTTATGGCTACACCTTC. It encodes CASRGTAYGYTF.